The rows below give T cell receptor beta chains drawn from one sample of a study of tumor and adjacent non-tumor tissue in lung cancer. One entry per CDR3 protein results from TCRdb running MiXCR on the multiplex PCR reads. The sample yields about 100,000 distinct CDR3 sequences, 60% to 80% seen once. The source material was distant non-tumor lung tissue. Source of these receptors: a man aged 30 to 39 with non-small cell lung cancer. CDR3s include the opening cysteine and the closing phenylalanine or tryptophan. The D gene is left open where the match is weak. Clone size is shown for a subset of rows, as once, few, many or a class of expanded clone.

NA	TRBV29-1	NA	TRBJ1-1	CIVEWQCIEAFF	TGCATCGTTGAATGGCAGTGCATTGAAGCTTTCTTT
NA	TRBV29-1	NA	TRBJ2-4	CSDKNIQYF	TGCAGCGATAAAAACATTCAGTACTTC
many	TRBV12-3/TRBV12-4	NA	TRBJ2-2	CASSPRSSGTNTGELFF	TGTGCCAGCAGCCCCCGCAGCTCAGGGACGAACACCGGGGAGCTGTTTTTT
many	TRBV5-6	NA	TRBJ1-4	CASSPGTFSGKLFF	TGTGCCAGCAGCCCCGGGACATTCAGCGGAAAACTGTTTTTT
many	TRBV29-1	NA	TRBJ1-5	CSVGGGNQPQHF	TGCAGCGTTGGGGGGGGCAATCAGCCCCAGCATTTT
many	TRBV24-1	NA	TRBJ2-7	CATSDRGGYEQYF	TGTGCCACCAGTGACAGGGGCGGCTACGAGCAGTACTTC
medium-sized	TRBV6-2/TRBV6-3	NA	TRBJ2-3	CASSYFSVADTQYF	TGTGCCAGCAGTTACTTTTCGGTAGCGGATACGCAGTATTTT
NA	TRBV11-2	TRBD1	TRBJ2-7	CASSVLGQGSYEPYF	TGTGCCAGCAGCGTACTGGGACAGGGGTCCTACGAGCCGTACTTC
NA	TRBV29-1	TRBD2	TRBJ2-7	CSVSSGEAYEQYF	TGCAGCGTTTCTAGCGGTGAGGCCTACGAGCAGTATTTC
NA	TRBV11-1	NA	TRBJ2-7	CASGLEGPYEQYF	TGTGCCAGCGGCTTAGAGGGCCCCTATGAGCAGTACTTC
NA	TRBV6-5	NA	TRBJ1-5	CASSSTPPGWGSQPQHF	TGTGCCAGCAGCTCGACCCCCCCTGGATGGGGCAGTCAGCCCCAACATTTT
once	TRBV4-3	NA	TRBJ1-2	CTSSLARRSKYGYTF	TGCACCAGCAGCCTCGCCAGGAGATCTAAGTATGGCTACACCTTC
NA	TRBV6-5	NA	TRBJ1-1	CASSYSIRGASLGTEAFF	TGTGCCAGCAGTTACTCGATAAGGGGAGCGTCATTGGGAACTGAAGCTTTCTTT
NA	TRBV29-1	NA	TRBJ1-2	CSVENLTHGGYIF	TGCAGCGTTGAAAATCTAACCCATGGGGGCTACATCTTC
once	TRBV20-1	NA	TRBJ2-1	CSALVGSKYNEQFF	TGCAGTGCATTAGTGGGATCGAAGTACAATGAGCAGTTCTTC
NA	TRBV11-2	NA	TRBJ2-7	CASSWVGTYQQYF	TGTGCCAGCAGCTGGGTAGGGACCTACCAGCAGTACTTC
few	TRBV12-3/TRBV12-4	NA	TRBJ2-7	CVSSLGLPSYEQYF	TGTGTCAGCAGTTTGGGGCTGCCCTCCTACGAGCAGTACTTT
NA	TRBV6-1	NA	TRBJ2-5	CTNQPSGGLETQYF	TGTACCAACCAGCCCAGTGGGGGCCTGGAGACCCAGTACTTC
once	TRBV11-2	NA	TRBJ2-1	CASSPWIGHYDKQFF	TGTGCCAGCAGCCCCTGGATAGGCCACTACGATAAGCAGTTCTTC
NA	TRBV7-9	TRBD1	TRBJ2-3	CASSTGGGTDTQYF	TGTGCCAGCAGCACAGGGGGTGGGACAGATACGCAGTATTTT
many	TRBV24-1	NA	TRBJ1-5	CATSEETGQPQHF	TGTGCCACCAGTGAGGAGACAGGCCAGCCCCAGCATTTT
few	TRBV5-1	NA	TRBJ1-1	CASSLETGYEAFF	TGCGCCAGCAGCTTGGAAACAGGGTATGAAGCTTTCTTT
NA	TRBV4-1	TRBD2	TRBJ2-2	CASSQDSGGAHTGELPF	TGCGCCAGCAGCCAAGATAGCGGGGGGGCGCACACCGGGGAGCTGCCTTTT
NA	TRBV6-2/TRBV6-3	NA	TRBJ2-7	CASSPAQDGQYF	TGTGCCAGCAGCCCGGCACAGGACGGGCAGTACTTC
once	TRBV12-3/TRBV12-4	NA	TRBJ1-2	CASKLFSYGYTF	TGTGCCAGCAAATTATTTTCCTATGGCTACACCTTC
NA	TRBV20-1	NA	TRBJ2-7	CSAKGGAGIERYF	TGCAGTGCTAAAGGGGGGGCTGGGATCGAACGGTACTTC
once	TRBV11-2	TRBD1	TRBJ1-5	CASSSGTGGPGQPRHF	TGTGCCAGCAGTTCCGGGACAGGGGGCCCGGGTCAGCCCCGGCATTTT
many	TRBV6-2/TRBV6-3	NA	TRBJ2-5	CASRKDNQETQYF	TGTGCCAGCAGGAAGGACAACCAAGAGACCCAGTACTTC
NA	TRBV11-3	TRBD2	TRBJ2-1	CASSTVWTSGPDEQFF	TGTGCCAGCAGCACGGTCTGGACTAGCGGGCCGGATGAGCAGTTCTTC
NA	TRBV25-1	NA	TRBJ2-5	CASSVRGGQETQYF	TGCGCCAGCAGTGTCAGGGGGGGGCAAGAGACCCAGTACTTC
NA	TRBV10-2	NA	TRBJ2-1	CASYGLGSEQFF	TGCGCCAGCTATGGTTTGGGGAGTGAGCAGTTCTTC
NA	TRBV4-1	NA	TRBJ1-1	CDSSQAAGGRLTEAFF	TGCGACAGCAGCCAGGCTGCTGGGGGACGGTTGACTGAAGCTTTCTTT
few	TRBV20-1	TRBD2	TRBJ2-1	CSADRLAGGNEQFF	TGCAGTGCTGATCGACTAGCGGGAGGGAATGAGCAGTTCTTC
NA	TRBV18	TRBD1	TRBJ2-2	CASSPRQGGTNTGELFF	TGTGCCAGCTCACCAAGACAGGGCGGTACGAACACCGGGGAGCTGTTTTTT
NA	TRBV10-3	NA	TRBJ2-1	CAISEALTMGPLDEQFF	TGTGCCATCAGTGAGGCACTCACAATGGGACCCCTGGATGAGCAGTTCTTC
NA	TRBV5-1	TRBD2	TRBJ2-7	CPNSLAGGAGNYEQYF	TGCCCCAACAGCTTGGCCGGGGGGGCAGGGAACTACGAGCAGTACTTC
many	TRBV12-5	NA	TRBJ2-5	CASGLGTSSGGETQYF	TGTGCTAGTGGTTTGGGTACCTCCTCAGGGGGGGAGACCCAGTACTTC
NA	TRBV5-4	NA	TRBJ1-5	CASCLGGQPQHF	TGTGCCAGCTGCTTGGGGGGTCAGCCCCAGCATTTT
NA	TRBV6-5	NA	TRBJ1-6	CASSVSPNSPLRF	TGTGCCAGCAGTGTTTCCCCCAATTCACCCCTCCGATTT
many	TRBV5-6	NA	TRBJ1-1	CASEGVLNTEAFF	TGTGCCAGCGAGGGGGTACTGAACACTGAAGCTTTCTTT